These T cell receptor beta chains were read from a single sample in a study of cytomegalovirus exposure and HLA in healthy donors. Assay: immunoSEQ multiplex PCR; the TCRdb copy retains only in-frame clones and omits some. Altogether roughly 160,000 clones are present, 73% being singletons, with the ten largest covering about 4.9%. The sample was PBMCs. These receptors originate from a young woman in good health and CMV-seropositive. Both conserved end residues are part of each CDR3. Fields, in order: V gene, CDR3 length, J gene, clone size, D gene, CDR3 DNA, CDR3 protein. A D gene is named only where the DNA matches it firmly. Some rows have no size entry. The others give once, few or many, or a class for an expanded clone.

TRBV5-4	16	TRBJ1-2	few	-	TGTGCCAGCAGCTTGAAAAGGGAGGTCACTGACTATGGCTACACCTTC	CASSLKREVTDYGYTF
TRBV7-2	14	TRBJ1-5	-	-	TGTGCCAGCAGCTTAGGAGCTGGCAATCAGCCCCAGCATTTT	CASSLGAGNQPQHF
TRBV11-2	15	TRBJ1-2	once	-	TGTGCCAGCAGCTCGATACTCGGACAGAACTATGGCTACACCTTC	CASSSILGQNYGYTF
TRBV9	14	TRBJ1-2	-	-	TGTGCCAGCAGCGTAGACGGCCCCTTCGGGGGCTACACCTTC	CASSVDGPFGGYTF
TRBV7-9	15	TRBJ2-1	-	-	TGTGCCAGCAGCTTAGCCTTTTCTTGGGGAGGTGAGCAGTTCTTC	CASSLAFSWGGEQFF
TRBV7-9	14	TRBJ2-7	-	TRBD1	TGTGCCAGCAGCGAACCGGGACAGGGTTACGAGCAGTACTTC	CASSEPGQGYEQYF
TRBV6-1	15	TRBJ2-1	few	TRBD2	TGTGCCAGCAGTGGGACTAGCGGGGGGGCAGGGGAGCAGTTCTTC	CASSGTSGGAGEQFF
TRBV27	15	TRBJ2-1	-	TRBD1	TGTGCCAGCAGGACCGGGACAGGCTTTTCCAATGAGCAGTTCTTC	CASRTGTGFSNEQFF
TRBV28	13	TRBJ1-6	-	-	TGTGCCAGCACCCAGGTGGATATGACACCCCTCCACTTT	CASTQVDMTPLHF
TRBV6-1	14	TRBJ2-7	few	-	TGTGCCAGCAGTGAAAAGTCCCGGGTCCTCGAGCAGTACTTC	CASSEKSRVLEQYF
TRBV28	15	TRBJ1-2	-	-	TGTGCCAGCAGTTTTGATCCCGAGTTGTACTATGGCTACACCTTC	CASSFDPELYYGYTF
TRBV5-1	16	TRBJ1-3	-	TRBD1	TGCGCCAGCAGCTTGGCCCAGGGGGCTGGTGGAAACACCATATATTTT	CASSLAQGAGGNTIYF
TRBV19	15	TRBJ1-1	-	-	TGTGCCAGTAGGACGTCCAGTTCAGGAAACACTGAAGCTTTCTTT	CASRTSSSGNTEAFF
TRBV18	17	TRBJ2-7	-	TRBD1	TGTGCCAGCTCCCCGGGACAGGGTGTCGATAACTCCTACGAGCAGTACTTC	CASSPGQGVDNSYEQYF
TRBV6-5	13	TRBJ1-2	-	-	TGTGCCAGCAGTTACTCTTCAGGGGCTGGCTACACCTTC	CASSYSSGAGYTF
TRBV6-5	12	TRBJ2-1	-	-	TGTGCCGTGTTGAGCTCCTACAATGAGCGGTTCTTC	CAVLSSYNERFF
TRBV9	14	TRBJ2-1	-	TRBD1	TGTGCCAGCAGCGTAGACCCAGGGGGCAATGAGCAGTTCTTC	CASSVDPGGNEQFF
TRBV27	15	TRBJ2-7	-	TRBD1	TGTGCCAGCAGTTTAAAGTGGGACAGTCCCCACGAGCAGTACTTC	CASSLKWDSPHEQYF
TRBV7-2	15	TRBJ2-1	-	-	TGTGCCAGCAGCTTCTCCACTCGCCCCTACAATGAGCAGTTCTTC	CASSFSTRPYNEQFF
TRBV15	16	TRBJ2-3	once	TRBD2	TGTGCCACCAGCAGAAATCTAGCGGGGGGGACAGATACGCAGTATTTT	CATSRNLAGGTDTQYF
TRBV5-8	17	TRBJ2-4	-	TRBD2	TGTGCCAGCAGTCTTGAAATACTAGCGGGGGCCAAAAACATTCAGTACTTC	CASSLEILAGAKNIQYF
TRBV29-1	15	TRBJ2-3	-	TRBD2	TGCAGCGTTGAAAGGGCGGGGGGCCTCACAGATACGCAGTATTTT	CSVERAGGLTDTQYF
TRBV4-1	17	TRBJ2-7	-	TRBD1	TGCGCCAGCAGCCAAGCCCCCGGGACAGGGAACTCCTACGAGCAGTACTTC	CASSQAPGTGNSYEQYF
TRBV28	14	TRBJ2-5	-	TRBD2	TGTGCCAGCAGTTTTAGCGGGGGGCAAGAGACCCAGTACTTC	CASSFSGGQETQYF
TRBV29-1	15	TRBJ2-5	-	-	TGCAGCGTTGAAGTTTCACCGGGATTTGAACACGGGCAGTACTTC	CSVEVSPGFEHGQYF
TRBV4-3	17	TRBJ2-2	-	TRBD2	TGCGCCAGCAGCCATAGCGGGGGGCTAGCTGACACCGGGGAGCTGTTTTTT	CASSHSGGLADTGELFF
TRBV5-1	15	TRBJ2-7	-	-	TGCGCCAGCAGCCCTTACGGCGGGAATTCCTACGAGCAGTACTTC	CASSPYGGNSYEQYF
TRBV30	15	TRBJ2-5	once	TRBD2	TGTGCCTGGGCACCACTAGCGGGGGCGGGAGAGACCCAGTACTTC	CAWAPLAGAGETQYF
TRBV5-1	12	TRBJ1-2	-	-	TGCGCCAGCAGCTTGGACAGGGCTGGCTACACCTTC	CASSLDRAGYTF
TRBV6-4	13	TRBJ1-6	-	-	TGTGCCAGCAGTGACAGCCCCGGTTCACCCCTCCACTTT	CASSDSPGSPLHF
TRBV11-3	16	TRBJ2-5	-	TRBD2	TGTGCCAGCAGCTTCTTGGCGGGGGGCTCCCAAGAGACCCAGTACTTC	CASSFLAGGSQETQYF
TRBV19	14	TRBJ1-4	-	TRBD1	TGTGCCAGTAGCGGACAGGGCTACATCGGAAAACTGTTTTTT	CASSGQGYIGKLFF
TRBV7-9	14	TRBJ2-7	few	-	TGTGCCAGCAGCCTCGGCGGGGCGCATCACGAGCAGTACTTC	CASSLGGAHHEQYF
TRBV7-2	17	TRBJ1-3	-	TRBD1	TGTGCCAGCAGCTTCCCAACAGGGGGCCTCTCTAGAAACACCATATATTTT	CASSFPTGGLSRNTIYF
TRBV5-8	17	TRBJ1-3	-	-	TGTGCCAGCAGTTACAGAGTCCGTGGGACTTCTGGAAACACCATATATTTT	CASSYRVRGTSGNTIYF
TRBV18	14	TRBJ1-1	few	-	TGTGCCAGCTCACCACTTCCGGGGGGGACTGAAGCTTTCTTT	CASSPLPGGTEAFF
TRBV5-5	17	TRBJ1-5	-	TRBD1	TGTGCCAGCAGCTTGGTTCTAGGACAGGGAAAAGGACAGCCCCAGCATTTT	CASSLVLGQGKGQPQHF
TRBV7-8	16	TRBJ1-2	-	TRBD1	TGTGCCAGCAGCCAAGGGACAGCAAATTCTAACTATGGCTACACCTTC	CASSQGTANSNYGYTF
TRBV28	16	TRBJ2-5	few	TRBD1	TGTGCCAGCAGACCGAGGGACAGGGGGGCCCAAGAGACCCAGTACTTC	CASRPRDRGAQETQYF
TRBV7-9	12	TRBJ1-1	-	TRBD1	TGTTCCAGCAGGGACAGCTACACTGAAGCTTTCTTT	CSSRDSYTEAFF
TRBV15	18	TRBJ1-4	-	-	TGTGCCACCAGCAGAGAGGCTCGGTCAGGGGCCAATAATGAAAAACTGTTTTTT	CATSREARSGANNEKLFF
TRBV5-1	14	TRBJ1-5	few	-	TGCGCCAGCAGCTTGGAGGGGGGCAATCAGCCCCAGCATTTT	CASSLEGGNQPQHF
TRBV18	16	TRBJ2-1	-	-	TGTGCCAGCTCACCAGGGACTGCCGGAAGCTACAATGAGCAGTTCTTC	CASSPGTAGSYNEQFF
TRBV4-1	15	TRBJ1-1	once	-	TGCGCCAGCAGCTCGGAGGTAAGGGCCAACACTGAAGCTTTCTTT	CASSSEVRANTEAFF
TRBV5-5	14	TRBJ2-7	-	TRBD1	TGTGCCAGCAGCTTGAACAGGGGGACCTACGAGCAGTACTTC	CASSLNRGTYEQYF
TRBV5-8	18	TRBJ2-1	-	TRBD2	TGTGCCAGCAGCCTCGGACTAGCGGGGCGATTTGCCTACAATGAGCAGTTCTTC	CASSLGLAGRFAYNEQFF
TRBV2	17	TRBJ2-1	-	TRBD1	TGTGCCAGCACCCGAGGGGTGGACAGGGGAGCCCACAATGAGCAGTTCTTC	CASTRGVDRGAHNEQFF
TRBV9	15	TRBJ2-2	-	-	TGTGCCCGGGGGAGGATTCAGGGTTCGACCGGGGAGCTGTTTTTT	CARGRIQGSTGELFF
TRBV5-4	15	TRBJ1-1	-	-	TGTGCCAGCAGCGGGGAGGTGCGTTTGAACACTGAAGCTTTCTTT	CASSGEVRLNTEAFF
TRBV25-1	13	TRBJ2-7	-	TRBD2	TGTGCCAGCAGTGACGGACTAGCCAACGAGCAGTACTTC	CASSDGLANEQYF
TRBV10-3	14	TRBJ1-2	-	TRBD1	TGTGCCATCAGTGATTACAGGGGGTCTGGTGGCTACACCTTC	CAISDYRGSGGYTF
TRBV2	14	TRBJ2-7	-	-	TGTGCCAGCATCCCGGGACATTATGCCTACGAGCAGTACTTC	CASIPGHYAYEQYF
TRBV5-1	13	TRBJ2-3	-	-	TGCGCCAGCAGCGGCCCCCGCACAGATACGCAGTATTTT	CASSGPRTDTQYF
TRBV19	14	TRBJ2-5	-	TRBD1	TGTGCCAGTAGTATAGGGGACAGCCAAGAGACCCAGTACTTC	CASSIGDSQETQYF
TRBV21-1	22	TRBJ2-3	-	-	TGTGCCAGCAGAAGACATGGCGGGACTAGCGGGTCTTACCTATTTAGCACAGATACGCAGTATTTT	CASRRHGGTSGSYLFSTDTQYF
TRBV2	14	TRBJ1-1	-	-	TGTGCCAGCAGTGGTGCCAGGGGATACGCTGAAGCTTTCTTT	CASSGARGYAEAFF
TRBV27	14	TRBJ1-1	-	TRBD1	TGTGCCAGCAGTTTTCGACAGGGGAACACTGAAGCTTTCTTT	CASSFRQGNTEAFF
TRBV27	14	TRBJ1-4	-	-	TGTGCCAGCCACCCCGCGGGAGCTGGAGAAAAACTGTTTTTT	CASHPAGAGEKLFF
TRBV30	13	TRBJ2-1	-	-	TGTGCCTGGAGTGTCGGAAGCGTCAATGAGCAGTTCTTC	CAWSVGSVNEQFF